The TCR beta chain described here comes from a study of CD8+CD57+ T cells in acquired aplastic anemia. Study as a whole: Sorted cells (CD4+ and CD8+) yielded DNA amounts that averaged roughly 3.2 ug. Overall study findings and caveats: A significant difference in CD8+ Simpson's diversity between patients and controls was not found. Almost 30 sequences, all CD8+ CDR3, were shared between patients and controls.

All sequencing subjects had displayed CD8+CD57+ cell expansion on flow cytometry. Every one of the patients had aplastic anemia (severe, acquired). V shed 7 bases and J shed 0 bases, with 12 bases lying between them. Germline lookup yields CDR1 SQVTM and CDR2 ANQGSEA. The CDR3 is made up of 13 amino acids. With respect to this clonotype: Its specificity is unknown.

Investigators profiled TCR beta VDJ and CDR3 from genomic DNA template. One entry per CDR3 protein results from TCRdb running MiXCR on the reads. The sample carries 200,000 to 250,000 distinct CDR3 sequences, roughly 50% recorded once. V and J are TRBV29-1 and TRBJ1-1, with D perhaps TRBD1 (5 bases). This TCR was recovered from a human donor with aplastic anemia. Sequencing was done on a sample of sorted CD4+, CD8+, or CD8+CD57+ T cells (not recorded which) from PBMCs. The DNA for the CDR3 is TGCAGCGCTAACCCGACAGTGAACACTGAAGCTTTCTTT. Translating it yields CSANPTVNTEAFF. Supplemented by reference TRBV29-1 and TRBJ1-1, the full variable domain reads SAVISQKPSRDICQRGTSLTIQCQVDSQVTMMFWYRQQPGQSLTLIATANQGSEATYESGFVIDKFPISRPNLTFSTLTVSNMSPEDSSIYLCSANPTVNTEAFFGQGTRLTVV.